This T cell receptor beta chain comes out of a study of human T cells and chemical hapten exposure. At the level of the study: Patients' scalps got diphenylcyclopropenone weekly throughout the roughly 25-week study. Points from the study as a whole: Relative to control repertoires, expanded TCRs gave rise to significantly more large CDR3 similarity clusters.

Time point described: patch test 3, about 24 weeks after DPC sensitization. The sample's treatment: therapeutic diphenylcyclopropenone sensitization with weekly scalp DPC. Individual cDNA molecules in this library carried unique molecular identifiers. TCRdb processed the RACE reads anew with MiXCR; each CDR3 protein has one entry. There are around 85,000 distinct CDR3 sequences in the sample; about an eighth occur only once, and 4.5% to 6% lies in the top ten. The CDR3 is made up of 14 amino acids. Unmatched junction bases numbered 6, after V lost 2 bases and J lost 6 bases. This clonotype was counted a few times. Antigen unknown.

This TCR came from a woman aged 45-59 years with alopecia areata. Some clones in this sample may be carry-over from other donors' samples. This chain connects TRBV12-3 or TRBV12-4 to TRBJ2-7; 8 bases are a match to TRBD1. The sequencing used whole blood, collected in connection with sensitization to the hapten diphenylcyclopropenone (DPC). CDR3 region: CASSLMGQVGEQYF. The DNA for the CDR3 is TGTGCCAGCAGTTTAATGGGACAGGTCGGCGAGCAGTACTTC.